The 20 T cell receptor beta chains below were found in one sample sequenced in a study of cytomegalovirus exposure and HLA in healthy donors. 13 Jbeta primers and 60 Vbeta primers were used for the PCR. Sequenced by immunoSEQ multiplex PCR; TCRdb stores in-frame clones only, minus some. The repertoire has 150,000 to 250,000 clones, 85% of them found once; the top ten carry about 2.2%. Specimen: PBMCs. All receptors come from a woman aged 45 to 65 in good health and CMV-seronegative.

This clone was picked up one time. Other nucleotide sequences in the sample specify the same CDR3. The V and J genes are TRBV6-1 and TRBJ1-5, with TRBD1 matching 9 bases. Per germline, CDR1 MNHNS and CDR2 SASEGT. The V and J ends lost 5 bases and 2 bases, in that order; junction bases with no gene match: 4. The CDR3 totals 15 residues. CDR3 DNA sequence: TGTGCCAGCAGTCCGGACAGGGGTGGCAATCAGCCCCAGCATTTT. Translated, it gives CASSPDRGGNQPQHF.

The V call is TRBV18, the J call TRBJ2-7; 8 nucleotides agree with TRBD2. This CDR3 region has 16 residues. With 2 bases clipped from V and 4 bases from J, the junction kept 10 bases outside the gene matches. Germline V gene sequence: CDR1 KGHSH, CDR2 LQKENI. The DNA of the CDR3 is TGTGCCAGCTCACCAAGGACTAGCCCCGCCATTTACGAGCAGTACTTC. Translating gives CASSPRTSPAIYEQYF.

This clone has just one count. The chain carries TRBV28 and TRBJ1-2; TRBD1 might be the D (5 bases). The germline V gene encodes CDR1 MDHEN and CDR2 SYDVKM. V was trimmed by 6 bases and J by 1 base, leaving 9 bases between them. This CDR3 has 13 amino acids. The chain's CDR3 is CASRADSNYGYTF. As DNA, the CDR3 is TGTGCCAGCAGGGCCGACAGTAACTATGGCTACACCTTC.

The V call is TRBV30, the J call TRBJ2-1; 9 bases match TRBD1. This CDR3 has 19 amino acids. Germline V CDR1 and CDR2: GTSNPN, SVGIG (reference sequence). The V segment lost 2 bases and the J segment 3 bases; nucleotides outside the gene matches: 17. In DNA, the CDR3 is TGTGCCTGGAGTCCCACCGGGACAGGGTCCCTATTCGTCTACAATGAGCAGTTCTTC. Its protein is CAWSPTGTGSLFVYNEQFF. Looking up the rest from reference TRBV30 and TRBJ2-1 gives the full variable domain: SQTIHQWPATLVQPVGSPLSLECTVEGTSNPNLYWYRQAAGRGLQLLFYSVGIGQISSEVPQNLSASRPQDRQFILSSKKLLLSDSGFYLCAWSPTGTGSLFVYNEQFFGPGTRLTVL.

This clone appeared a single time. V gene TRBV7-8 combines with J gene TRBJ2-4; maybe TRBD2 (5 bases). Germline values: CDR1 SGHVS, CDR2 FQNEAQ. The CDR3 loop spans 17 amino acids. The V and J ends lost 7 bases and 0 bases respectively, with 19 bases between them. This CDR3 is CASTKERQDLAKNIQYF. The CDR3 nucleotides read TGTGCCAGCACCAAAGAGCGGCAGGACCTAGCCAAAAACATTCAGTACTTC.

The chain combines TRBV28 with TRBJ1-2; weak D call: TRBD1 (6 bases). Trimming removed 7 bases at V and 7 bases at J, with 13 bases between. The CDR3 consists of 12 residues. Germline V lookup: CDR1 MDHEN, CDR2 SYDVKM. CDR3 region: CASKQGLFGYTF. The DNA for the CDR3 is TGTGCCAGCAAACAGGGTTTGTTTGGCTACACCTTC.

V usage is TRBV7-9 and J usage is TRBJ1-3, with D hard to call. Germline values: CDR1 SEHNR, CDR2 FQNEAQ (reference sequence). The CDR3 is 17 amino acids. Deletions cut 0 bases from V and 4 bases from J, with 16 bases between. The DNA of the CDR3 is TGTGCCAGCAGCTTAGCTCGGGAAACTGCGGAGGGAAACACCATATATTTT. It encodes CASSLARETAEGNTIYF. The full variable domain, with the rest looked up from reference TRBV7-9 and TRBJ1-3, is DTGVSQNPRHKITKRGQNVTFRCDPISEHNRLYWYRQTLGQGPEFLTYFQNEAQLEKSRLLSDRFSAERPKGSFSTLEIQRTEQGDSAMYLCASSLARETAEGNTIYFGEGSWLTVV.

This sequence joins TRBV29-1 and TRBJ2-2, with TRBD1 as a possible D gene (5 bases). V was trimmed by 0 bases and J by 7 bases, leaving 15 bases between them. This CDR3 contains 15 residues. Per germline, CDR1 SQVTM and CDR2 ANQGSEA. CDR3 protein: CSVEEFKKGHGELFF. Written as DNA, the CDR3 is TGCAGCGTTGAAGAATTTAAGAAGGGGCACGGGGAGCTGTTTTTT.

This clone occurred once. The chain has TRBV15 and TRBJ2-3; the D gene is possibly TRBD1 (5 bases). Between the trimmed V and J ends, which lost 3 bases and 0 bases, there was a span of 13 bases. The CDR3 extends over 16 amino acids. In germline, CDR1 is LNHNV, CDR2 YYDKDF (reference sequence). CDR3 coding DNA: TGTGCCACCAGCAGGAAAGGACAAAGTAGCACAGATACGCAGTATTTT. Residues: CATSRKGQSSTDTQYF.

Concerning this clone: At one of its ends the junction is not consistent with the germline gene, which may arise from a read error. Different DNA sequences within this sample yield the same CDR3. DNA for the CDR3: TGTGCCAGTAGTATTGGGCCTTCAGGGTTATATGGCTACACCTTT. As protein: CASSIGPSGLYGYTF. The rearrangement joins TRBV19 to TRBJ1-2; D possibly corresponds to TRBD1 (5 bases). The CDR3 loop spans 15 amino acids. Germline V gene sequence: CDR1 LNHDA, CDR2 SQIVND (reference sequence).

The chain carries TRBV7-9 and TRBJ2-5, with 7 bases aligning to TRBD2. V lost 6 bases to trimming and J lost 1 base; unmatched junction nucleotides: 8. The CDR3 runs 15 residues. The germline CDR1 and CDR2 sequences are SEHNR and FQNEAQ (reference sequence). The CDR3 DNA sequence: TGTGCCAGCAGTTCAACCGGGACTATCCAAGAGACCCAGTACTTC. This codes for CASSSTGTIQETQYF.

The genes are TRBV6-5 and TRBJ1-4; TRBD1 might be the D (5 bases). The CDR3 consists of 13 residues. V lost 6 bases, J lost 8 bases, and 13 bases lay in between. Germline assignment: CDR1 MNHEY and CDR2 SVGAGI. The chain's CDR3 is CASSPGLQEKLFF. In DNA form, the CDR3 reads TGTGCCAGCAGCCCAGGGTTACAGGAAAAACTGTTTTTT.

This chain uses TRBV7-3 with TRBJ2-5, with 7 bases that match TRBD1. V shed 5 bases, J shed 3 bases, and the junction held 15 bases outside the gene matches. CDR3 length: 17 amino acids. From germline, CDR1 is SGHTA and CDR2 FQGTGA. The CDR3 sequence is CASSQGSYAGGKETQYF. The CDR3, as DNA: TGTGCCAGCAGCCAAGGGTCTTATGCAGGGGGTAAAGAGACCCAGTACTTC.

This chain joins TRBV27 and TRBJ2-1; TRBD1 is a possible D gene (5 bases). Germline CDR1 MNHEY, CDR2 SMNVEV (reference sequence). The CDR3 length is 14 residues. V dropped 8 bases and J dropped 8 bases, with 19 bases sitting between them. The CDR3 region has the DNA TGTGCCAGCGCCCCCGATGGCCCCAGGGATGAGCAGTTCTTC. This sequence encodes CASAPDGPRDEQFF.

The chain combines TRBV6-1 with TRBJ2-5, with no clear D. Germline V gives CDR1 MNHNS, CDR2 SASEGT. V lost 3 bases and J 5 bases, leaving 7 bases between the germline ends. The CDR3 has 12 residues. CDR3 in DNA: TGTGCCAGCAGTGAGATCCGGGAGACCCAGTACTTC. This encodes CASSEIRETQYF.

In this sample, this clone turned up once. The CDR3 DNA reads as TGTGCCAGCAGCTTAGGGGGACAGGGGTACGAAAAACTGTTTTTT. As protein: CASSLGGQGYEKLFF. The V call is TRBV7-8, the J call TRBJ1-4; TRBD1 agrees at 10 bases. Germline CDR1 SGHVS, CDR2 FQNEAQ. This CDR3 has 15 amino acids. V gave up 1 base and J gave up 8 bases; unmatched junction bases: 4.

The gene calls are TRBV5-1 and TRBJ2-1, with TRBD1 matching 9 bases. J was trimmed by 5 bases and V by 6 bases; bases with no gene match: 9. The germline gives CDR1 SGHRS, CDR2 YFSETQ. The CDR3 consists of 15 residues. The CDR3 region is CASTLQGAGNNEQFF. For the CDR3, the DNA is TGCGCCAGCACTCTACAGGGGGCGGGAAACAATGAGCAGTTCTTC.

This clone was recorded once. The chain carries TRBV6-5 and TRBJ1-2; D is undetermined. V dropped 0 bases and J dropped 7 bases, with 18 bases sitting between them. The CDR3 spans 16 residues. Germline V gene sequence: CDR1 MNHEY, CDR2 SVGAGI. The CDR3 protein is CASSYSSSRRGSGYTF. The CDR3 bases are TGTGCCAGCAGTTACTCGAGTTCCCGGAGAGGTTCTGGCTACACCTTC.

V and J are TRBV19 and TRBJ1-1; D might be TRBD1 (6 bases). Germline V gene data show CDR1 as LNHDA and CDR2 as SQIVND (reference sequence). The CDR3 runs 15 residues. V dropped 8 bases and J dropped 4 bases, with 20 bases sitting between them. The CDR3 sequence: CASFAGATLTTEAFF. In DNA, the CDR3 is TGTGCCAGTTTCGCGGGGGCGACTTTGACCACTGAAGCTTTCTTT.

This chain links TRBV6-5 with TRBJ1-1, with D uncertain. Trimming left V 0 bases short and J 5 bases short, with 7 bases between. Germline V gene lookup returns CDR1 MNHEY and CDR2 SVGAGI. The CDR3 extends over 13 amino acids. The CDR3 DNA is TGTGCCAGCAGTTACTCGAGGCAGACTGAAGCTTTCTTT. Its protein is CASSYSRQTEAFF.